Here is one T cell receptor (beta chain) with its context. Antigen specificity is unknown. Germline assignment: CDR1 MDHEN and CDR2 SYDVKM. There are 15 residues in the CDR3. V was shortened by 2 bases and J by 8 bases, with 17 bases between the two germline ends. This sample was taken from a study of shared clonotypes between healthy human individuals. Every subset had its genomic DNA shared out evenly among several immunoSEQ plates. Sequencing was performed with immunoSEQ multiplex PCR; in TCRdb, only in-frame clones are kept and a portion is missing. Counted here are roughly 550,000 clones, around 95% occurring once; the ten biggest clones make up roughly 0.1%. Overall study results and limits: Generally, naive subsets (rather than memory subsets) showed larger estimated richness. All-four-donor shared clonotypes had higher generation probabilities than non-shared clonotypes did.

Naivety among CD8 cells was defined by CD45RO negativity and positive CCR7 selection, thereby excluding terminally differentiated effector memory CD45RA+ cells. Sequences were obtained from naive CD8+ T cells sorted from blood. This receptor was obtained from a woman younger than 45 in good health. The rearrangement joins TRBV28 to TRBJ2-3, with D possibly being TRBD2 (5 bases). CDR3 sequence reads: CASSLRGAHLGTQYF. In DNA, the CDR3 is TGTGCCAGCAGTTTACGGGGTGCTCACTTGGGTACGCAGTATTTT. Using reference TRBV28 and TRBJ2-3 for the parts outside the CDR3, the full variable domain is DVKVTQSSRYLVKRTGEKVFLECVQDMDHENMFWYRQDPGLGLRLIYFSYDVKMKEKGDIPEGYSVSREKKERFSLILESASTNQTSMYLCASSLRGAHLGTQYFGPGTRLTVL.